The 12 T cell receptor beta chains given below trace back to one sample, sequenced in a study of blood T cell repertoires in COVID-19. TCRdb's table, derived via immunoSEQ multiplex PCR, lists solely in-frame clones and lacks some. The sample holds over 45,000 clones, around 85% seen once. The specimen sequenced was peripheral blood. The receptors were gathered from a woman aged 80 or over with acute or convalescent COVID-19.

The J gene is TRBJ1-2, the V gene TRBV29-1, with D uncertain. Germline loops: CDR1 SQVTM, CDR2 ANQGSEA. V was cut by 7 bases and J by 0 bases, with 9 bases left in between. The CDR3 runs 12 residues. The CDR3 loop reads CSAHGANYGYTF. Here the CDR3 DNA reads TGCAGCGCCCACGGAGCTAACTATGGCTACACCTTC.

The chain couples TRBV12-3 or TRBV12-4 to TRBJ2-7; D gene uncertain. The ends were cut back, 8 bases at V and 3 bases at J, with 14 bases in the middle. The CDR3 totals 13 residues. The CDR3 sequence is CASRERSGYEQYF. The CDR3 DNA sequence: TGTGCCAGCCGCGAGAGGTCTGGCTACGAGCAGTACTTC.

The chain employs TRBV3-1 (or the pseudogene TRBV3-2) and TRBJ2-3; the match to TRBD2 covers 8 bases. Germline V gene data show CDR1 as LGHDT and CDR2 as YNNKEL (reference sequence). The V segment lost 4 bases and the J segment 2 bases; nucleotides outside the gene matches: 5. The CDR3 covers 15 residues. The CDR3 DNA reads TGTGCCAGCAGCCGCGGGACTAGTAACACAGATACGCAGTATTTT. It encodes CASSRGTSNTDTQYF.

The chain has TRBV9 and TRBJ1-1; TRBD1 matches 9 bases. The CDR3 is made up of 15 amino acids. Germline lookup yields CDR1 SGDLS and CDR2 YYNGEE. Trimming at V came to 0 bases and at J to 7 bases, leaving 7 bases not matched to a gene. The CDR3 protein is CASSVATGGNGEAFF. DNA for the CDR3: TGTGCCAGCAGCGTAGCTACAGGGGGCAACGGTGAAGCTTTCTTT. The full variable domain, rest sourced from reference TRBV9 and TRBJ1-1, is DSGVTQTPKHLITATGQRVTLRCSPRSGDLSVYWYQQSLDQGLQFLIQYYNGEERAKGNILERFSAQQFPDLHSELNLSSLELGDSALYFCASSVATGGNGEAFFGQGTRLTVV.

This clone is a singleton in its sample. This CDR3 is CASSPPRFAGSPYEQYF. The CDR3 coding sequence is TGTGCCAGCAGCCCCCCACGGTTTGCGGGGTCTCCCTACGAGCAGTACTTC. The chain joins TRBV7-9 to TRBJ2-7, with D maybe TRBD2 (6 bases). Trimming stripped 5 bases from V and 2 bases from J, with 22 bases between. Germline V gives CDR1 SEHNR, CDR2 FQNEAQ (reference sequence). The length of the CDR3 is 17 residues.

V is TRBV5-1 and J is TRBJ1-1; D is ambiguous. Between the trimmed V and J ends, which lost 0 bases and 3 bases, there was a span of 9 bases. The germline V gene has CDR1 SGHRS and CDR2 YFSETQ. The CDR3 is made up of 14 amino acids. This CDR3 is CASSLDNGDTEAFF. DNA of the CDR3: TGCGCCAGCAGCTTGGATAACGGGGACACTGAAGCTTTCTTT.

This clone was counted a single time. This chain links TRBV4-1 with TRBJ1-6, with D possibly TRBD1 on 5 matching bases. The V end was cut by 7 bases, the J end by 8 bases, with 15 bases between. The V gene's germline CDR1 is MGHRA and CDR2 YSYEKL. The CDR3 has 14 residues. The CDR3, as DNA: TGCGCCAGCACCTTAGGGACTGAATATTCACCCCTCCACTTT. Its translation: CASTLGTEYSPLHF.

The chain links TRBV4-2 to TRBJ2-5; 12 nucleotides line up with TRBD2. The CDR3 is 18 amino acids. Germline loops: CDR1 LGHNA, CDR2 YNFKEQ. V lost 0 bases, J lost 3 bases, and 8 bases stayed unmatched. The CDR3 DNA reads as TGTGCCAGCAGCCAAGAGGGAGCACTAGCGGGGGGAAAAGAGACCCAGTACTTC. It translates to CASSQEGALAGGKETQYF.

The chain recombines TRBV7-8 with TRBJ1-1; 7 nucleotides align to TRBD1. The CDR3 loop spans 14 amino acids. Germline V gives CDR1 SGHVS, CDR2 FQNEAQ. Germline trimming cut 6 bases from V and 4 bases from J; bases unmatched to any gene: 8. The CDR3: CASSPTGVVTEAFF. CDR3 sequence (DNA): TGTGCCAGCAGTCCCACAGGGGTAGTCACTGAAGCTTTCTTT.

The chain links TRBV2 to TRBJ1-1, with D hard to call. V lost 6 bases and J lost 1, with 12 bases in between. The germline CDR1 and CDR2 sequences are SNHLY and FYNNEI. The CDR3 spans 14 residues. The CDR3 DNA reads as TGTGCCAGCAGCTCCGGACTCGCGAACACTGAAGCTTTCTTT. Its protein product is CASSSGLANTEAFF.

The J gene is TRBJ2-7, the V gene TRBV11-2, with a possible D match to TRBD1 (5 bases). Trimming took 4 bases from V and 6 from J, leaving 22 bases between them. The CDR3 totals 16 residues. Per the germline V gene, CDR1 is SGHAT and CDR2 is FQNNGV. CDR3 residues: CASSSRQNQGTSEQYF. The CDR3 nucleotides read TGTGCCAGCAGCTCGCGACAGAATCAGGGAACGTCCGAGCAGTACTTC.

This clone was counted only a few times. V is TRBV5-3 and J is TRBJ2-7, with a possible D match to TRBD1 (6 bases). TRBV5-3 is assigned to the ORF class and has an uncertain function. Trimming cost V 0 bases and J 3 bases, with 13 bases left between them. The CDR3 extends over 15 amino acids. The CDR3 nucleotides are TGTGCCAGAAGCTTGGATAGGGGGTACAGCTACGAGCAGTACTTC. Residues: CARSLDRGYSYEQYF.